The 27 T cell receptor beta chains presented below share a single source sample, sequenced in a study of blood T cell repertoires in COVID-19. Assay used: immunoSEQ multiplex PCR; TCRdb lists only in-frame clones, some missing. Of 130,000 or so clones in the sample, 85% to 90% were seen once. The material sequenced was peripheral blood. All receptors come from a man in his sixties or seventies with active COVID-19.

The V call is TRBV2, the J call TRBJ1-3, with D perhaps TRBD1 (6 bases). Germline V gene sequence: CDR1 SNHLY, CDR2 FYNNEI. The CDR3 is 15 residues long. V lost 6 bases and J lost 0, with 12 bases in between. The CDR3: CASRADSDSGNTIYF. The CDR3 DNA sequence: TGTGCCAGCAGAGCGGACAGCGACTCTGGAAACACCATATATTTT.

The table lists this clone with a count of one. The chain uses TRBV25-1 and TRBJ2-3; D is possibly TRBD2 (6 bases). Between the trimmed V and J ends, which lost 8 bases and 1 base, there was a span of 10 bases. CDR3 length equals 13 residues. Germline CDR1 MGHDK, CDR2 SYGVNS. The DNA for the CDR3 is TGTGCCAGCCGGAGGGCCGGCACAGATACGCAGTATTTT. It is translated as CASRRAGTDTQYF.

This chain links TRBV27 with TRBJ2-7, with D possibly TRBD2 on 5 matching bases. Trimming removed 4 bases at V and 2 bases at J, with 9 bases between. This CDR3 is built from 13 residues. Germline assignment: CDR1 MNHEY and CDR2 SMNVEV (reference sequence). Here the CDR3 reads CASSYGDAYEQYF. In DNA, the CDR3 is TGTGCCAGCAGTTACGGGGATGCCTACGAGCAGTACTTC.

The chain combines TRBV19 with TRBJ1-1, with TRBD1 matching 7 bases. Germline CDR1 and CDR2: LNHDA and SQIVND (reference sequence). V was clipped by 3 bases and J by 1 base; unmatched bases: 2. CDR3 length equals 14 residues. Here the CDR3 DNA reads TGTGCCAGTAGTATGGGGACAGCGAACACTGAAGCTTTCTTT. Encoded protein: CASSMGTANTEAFF.

This clone is a singleton in its sample. V gene TRBV6-5 combines with J gene TRBJ2-7; D is unclear. V lost 0 bases, J lost 6 bases, and 12 bases lay in between. The CDR3 length is 14 residues. The V gene's germline CDR1 is MNHEY and CDR2 SVGAGI. CDR3 region: CASSYSPKSGEQYF. For the CDR3, the DNA is TGTGCCAGCAGTTACTCCCCCAAATCGGGCGAGCAGTACTTC.

This chain connects TRBV5-1 to TRBJ2-2, with TRBD1 identical over 8 bases. The CDR3 is 14 amino acids. The ends lost 4 bases at V and 7 bases at J; junction bases unmatched: 6. The V gene's germline CDR1 is SGHRS and CDR2 YFSETQ. In DNA form, the CDR3 reads TGCGCCAGCAGCGTCGACAGGGGAAGCGGGGAGCTGTTTTTT. Its translation is CASSVDRGSGELFF.

CDR3 nucleotides: TGTGCCAGCAGTTACCGGGACTCCTACAATGAGCAGTTCTTC. Its protein product is CASSYRDSYNEQFF. This sequence joins TRBV6-2 or TRBV6-3 and TRBJ2-1; TRBD2 might be the D (5 bases). V was shortened by 2 bases and J by 0 bases, with 5 bases between the two germline ends. The CDR3 length is 14 residues. Germline V gene sequence: CDR1 MNHEY, CDR2 SVGEGT.

The chain has TRBV7-9 and TRBJ1-5, with no clear D. Looked up from germline, CDR1 is SEHNR and CDR2 is FQNEAQ (reference sequence). The CDR3 covers 13 residues. Trimming removed 5 bases from V and 0 bases from J, with 5 bases in between. The DNA for the CDR3 is TGTGCCAGCAGCGCAGATAGCAATCAGCCCCAGCATTTT. This codes for CASSADSNQPQHF.

The rearrangement joins TRBV3-1 (or the pseudogene TRBV3-2) to TRBJ2-7, with TRBD2 matching 14 bases. V was clipped by 8 bases and J by 3 bases; unmatched bases: 0. CDR1 and CDR2 from the germline V gene are LGHDT and YNNKEL (reference sequence). The CDR3 covers 13 residues. CDR3 bases: TGTGCCAGCGGGACTAGCGGGAGCTACGAGCAGTACTTC. This gives the protein CASGTSGSYEQYF.

The genes are TRBV19 and TRBJ2-7, with a tentative D call TRBD1 (5 bases). Germline V gene sequence: CDR1 LNHDA, CDR2 SQIVND (reference sequence). Trimming cost V 2 bases and J 5 bases, with 25 bases left between them. The CDR3 has 18 amino acids. CDR3 loop: CASSIRGRMGPSINEQYF. The CDR3 coding sequence is TGTGCCAGTAGTATAAGGGGCCGAATGGGCCCATCGATCAACGAGCAGTACTTC.

The J gene is TRBJ1-1, the V gene TRBV30; D is possibly TRBD1 (6 bases). V was cut by 0 bases and J by 9 bases, with 14 bases left in between. The CDR3 covers 13 residues. CDR1 GTSNPN and CDR2 SVGIG come from the germline V gene (reference sequence). CDR3 protein: CAWSVGAGRQAFF. CDR3 DNA sequence: TGTGCCTGGAGTGTGGGGGCAGGGCGCCAAGCTTTCTTT.

This rearrangement joins TRBV28 to TRBJ2-7; D uncertain. Between the trimmed V and J ends, which lost 7 bases and 4 bases, there was a span of 11 bases. CDR1 and CDR2 (germline): MDHEN, SYDVKM. The CDR3 has 12 amino acids. CDR3 loop: CASTSPIYEQYF. CDR3 nucleotide sequence: TGTGCCAGCACGAGCCCCATTTACGAGCAGTACTTC.

The V call is TRBV7-2, the J call TRBJ2-2; D unclear. Germline assignment: CDR1 SGHTA and CDR2 FQGNSA. V lost 2 bases and J lost 0, with 13 bases in between. The CDR3 is 17 residues long. The CDR3, as DNA: TGTGCCAGCAGCTTAATCCCTCAACCAGCGAACACCGGGGAGCTGTTTTTT. Translated: CASSLIPQPANTGELFF.

The V and J genes are TRBV5-1 and TRBJ2-5; the match to TRBD1 covers 8 bases. Per germline, CDR1 SGHRS and CDR2 YFSETQ. The CDR3 loop spans 12 amino acids. After removal of 6 bases from V and 5 bases from J, the junction contained 3 bases not matched to a gene. The CDR3 DNA reads as TGCGCCAGCAACAGGGGGAAGGAGACCCAGTACTTC. Protein: CASNRGKETQYF.

The V and J genes are TRBV7-3 and TRBJ2-7; a possible D gene is TRBD2 (6 bases). Between the trimmed V and J ends, which lost 4 bases and 3 bases, there was a span of 13 bases. Germline-derived CDR1 and CDR2 are SGHTA and FQGTGA. This CDR3 spans 14 amino acids. The CDR3 sequence: CASSSPGVNYEQYF. In DNA form, the CDR3 reads TGTGCCAGCAGCTCCCCGGGGGTAAACTACGAGCAGTACTTC.

This chain joins TRBV30 and TRBJ1-5; D may be TRBD1 (5 bases). The CDR3 is made up of 13 amino acids. Germline V gene sequence: CDR1 GTSNPN, CDR2 SVGIG (reference sequence). Trimming removed 1 base from V and 8 bases from J, with 12 bases in between. The CDR3 reads CAWSAPDRKPQHF. CDR3 nucleotides: TGTGCCTGGAGTGCCCCTGACAGAAAGCCCCAGCATTTT.

The rearrangement uses TRBV2 and TRBJ1-5; D not certain. There are 14 residues in the CDR3. V lost 4 bases, J lost 1 base, and 8 bases lay in between. The V gene's germline CDR1 is SNHLY and CDR2 FYNNEI. DNA of the CDR3: TGTGCCAGCAGTGTGGCGGGAAGCAATCAGCCCCAGCATTTT. It is translated as CASSVAGSNQPQHF.

The chain has TRBV5-1 and TRBJ2-2, with 9 bases fitting TRBD1. J gave up 4 bases and V 3 bases, and 4 bases lay outside the gene matches. The CDR3 runs to 15 residues. Germline lookup yields CDR1 SGHRS and CDR2 YFSETQ. CDR3 in amino acids: CASSSSGQGTGELFF. The CDR3, as DNA: TGCGCCAGCAGCTCGTCGGGACAGGGCACCGGGGAGCTGTTTTTT.

This clone has a handful of counts. The J gene is TRBJ1-5, the V gene TRBV5-1; D is uncertain. Germline values: CDR1 SGHRS, CDR2 YFSETQ. This CDR3 region has 13 residues. Trimming pared 5 bases from V and 0 bases from J, leaving 6 bases between. CDR3 sequence reads: CASRRDSNQPQHF. The CDR3 DNA follows: TGCGCCAGCAGGAGGGATAGCAATCAGCCCCAGCATTTT.

V is TRBV3-1 (or the pseudogene TRBV3-2) and J is TRBJ1-5; TRBD1 matches 8 bases. J lost 4 bases, V lost 4 bases, and 6 bases had no gene match. Germline V gene data show CDR1 as LGHDT and CDR2 as YNNKEL (reference sequence). There are 15 residues in the CDR3. DNA of the CDR3: TGTGCCAGCAGCCTAGGACAGGGTGGTAATCAGCCCCAGCATTTT. Its translation: CASSLGQGGNQPQHF.

The CDR3 is CASRVERPQETQYF. The CDR3 nucleotides read TGCGCCAGCAGGGTTGAGAGGCCCCAAGAGACCCAGTACTTC. The V call is TRBV5-1, the J call TRBJ2-5; D remains unclear. Looked up from germline, CDR1 is SGHRS and CDR2 is YFSETQ. Trimming removed 5 bases from V and 1 base from J, with 12 bases in between. This CDR3 has 14 residues.

This clone appeared a single time. V and J are TRBV19 and TRBJ2-1; 8 bases align to TRBD2. Germline loops: CDR1 LNHDA, CDR2 SQIVND (reference sequence). The trim removed 4 bases at V and 4 bases at J, leaving 3 bases unmatched. The CDR3 totals 14 residues. The CDR3 DNA sequence: TGTGCCAGTAGTACGGGACTAGATTACAATGAGCAGTTCTTC. It translates to CASSTGLDYNEQFF.

This chain uses TRBV7-9 with TRBJ2-2; the match to TRBD2 covers 8 bases. This CDR3 contains 17 residues. The V gene's germline CDR1 is SEHNR and CDR2 FQNEAQ (reference sequence). Unmatched junction bases numbered 13, after V lost 5 bases and J lost 5 bases. CDR3 amino acids: CASSPGLAWFRTGELFF. The CDR3 coding sequence is TGTGCCAGCAGCCCCGGACTAGCTTGGTTTCGGACCGGGGAGCTGTTTTTT.

This clone was counted a single time. The chain uses TRBV9 and TRBJ2-7, with TRBD1 identical over 9 bases. The CDR3 runs 18 residues. The trim removed 4 bases at V and 6 bases at J, leaving 20 bases unmatched. Germline V gene lookup returns CDR1 SGDLS and CDR2 YYNGEE. The CDR3 reads CASSNPAHPLGQGGEQYF. CDR3 bases: TGTGCCAGCAGCAACCCAGCCCATCCGTTGGGACAGGGAGGCGAGCAGTACTTC.

The rearrangement uses TRBV28 and TRBJ1-5; 10 nucleotides agree with TRBD1. CDR1 is MDHEN and CDR2 is SYDVKM in the germline V gene. The CDR3 extends over 16 amino acids. With V trimmed by 4 bases and J by 6 bases, 9 bases remained unmatched. The CDR3 region is CASSSAGQGVGQPQHF. In nucleotides, the CDR3 is TGTGCCAGCAGTTCCGCCGGACAGGGGGTAGGTCAGCCCCAGCATTTT.

The J gene is TRBJ1-5, the V gene TRBV3-1 (or the pseudogene TRBV3-2); 8 bases are shared with TRBD1. This CDR3 is 15 amino acids long. CDR1 LGHDT and CDR2 YNNKEL come from the germline V gene (reference sequence). V was clipped by 5 bases and J by 1 base; unmatched bases: 4. CDR3 amino acids: CASSDGQGSNQPQHF. The CDR3 nucleotides are TGTGCCAGCAGCGACGGACAGGGAAGCAATCAGCCCCAGCATTTT.

The chain has TRBV6-5 and TRBJ2-7, with D perhaps TRBD2 (5 bases). The V and J ends lost 2 bases and 3 bases respectively, with 11 bases between them. The germline V gene encodes CDR1 MNHEY and CDR2 SVGAGI. The CDR3 runs 14 residues. In DNA, the CDR3 is TGTGCCAGCAGTTACCCAGGACTGGTCTACGAGCAGTACTTC. Its translation: CASSYPGLVYEQYF.